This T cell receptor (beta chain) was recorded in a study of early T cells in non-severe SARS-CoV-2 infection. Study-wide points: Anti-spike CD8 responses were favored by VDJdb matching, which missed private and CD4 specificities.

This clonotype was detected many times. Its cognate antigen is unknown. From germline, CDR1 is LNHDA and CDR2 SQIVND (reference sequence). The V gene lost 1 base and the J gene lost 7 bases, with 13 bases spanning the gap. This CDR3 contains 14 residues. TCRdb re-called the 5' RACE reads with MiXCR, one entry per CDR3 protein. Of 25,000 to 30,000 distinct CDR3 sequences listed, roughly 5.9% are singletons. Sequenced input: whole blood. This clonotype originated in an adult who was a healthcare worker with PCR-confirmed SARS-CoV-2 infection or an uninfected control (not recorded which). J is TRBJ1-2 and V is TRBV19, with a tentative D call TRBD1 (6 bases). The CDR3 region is CASSIAGGEAGYTF. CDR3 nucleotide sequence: TGTGCCAGTAGTATAGCCGGGGGCGAAGCTGGCTACACCTTC.